This T cell receptor beta chain was found in a study of shared clonotypes between healthy human individuals. Whole-study results and caveats: An expected dependence of interdonor clonotype sharing on sequencing depth was noted.

For every subset, genomic DNA was evenly distributed across several immunoSEQ plates. Profiling relied on immunoSEQ multiplex PCR, and the TCRdb table lists in-frame clones only, not all of them. Of around 2,000,000 clones listed, around 95% are singletons. CDR3 size: 17 residues. Trimming stripped 3 bases from V and 6 bases from J, with 21 bases between. The germline V gene encodes CDR1 LNHDA and CDR2 SQIVND (reference sequence). A remark on this clone: What it recognizes is unknown.

The study separated CD4+ cells into CD45RA+ naive and CD45RA-negative memory subsets. This TCR was sampled from a man between 18 and 29 years old in good health. The source material was naive CD4+ T cells sorted from blood. Subset denoted: CD45RA+ positively selected. This chain uses TRBV19 with TRBJ2-1, with D perhaps matching TRBD1 or TRBD2 (6 bases each). The DNA of the CDR3 is TGTGCCAGTAGTATGGCTTTAGGGGGAGGCTGGACCAATGAGCAGTTCTTC. Protein sequence: CASSMALGGGWTNEQFF.